The source of this T cell receptor (beta chain) is a study of metastatic and nonmetastatic thyroid tumors. In the study overall: Across peripheral blood and tumor or nodule tissue samples taken from malignant and benign thyroid patients, the repertoires were compared with one another.

TCRdb reprocessed the PCR reads via MiXCR. The table records roughly 25,000 clones, roughly 19% of them present only once. The germline V gene has CDR1 LNHDA and CDR2 SQIVND (reference sequence). The CDR3 is made up of 13 amino acids. Trimming stripped 4 bases from V and 0 bases from J, with 4 bases between. Many counts were recorded for this clone. Prior to thyroid surgery, none of the patients had received any treatment. This sequence originates from a male donor with papillary thyroid cancer or a benign thyroid nodule (not recorded which). Some clones in this sample may be carry-over from other donors' samples. V and J are TRBV19 and TRBJ2-1; D unclear. The sequencing input was blood. Here the CDR3 reads CASSRGSYNEQFF. The CDR3 bases are TGTGCCAGTAGTAGGGGCTCCTACAATGAGCAGTTCTTC.